Given below is one T cell receptor (beta chain) in context. This entry is derived from a study of blood T cells in healthy people across ages. The authors ran a second PCR of roughly 6 to 12 cycles using a sample-barcoded 5' primer and a J-beta primer mix. TCRdb reanalysed the 5' RACE reads using MiXCR and keeps one entry per CDR3 protein. The repertoire consists of approximately 780,000 distinct CDR3 sequences, with around 25% occurring once and the leading ten covering under 3%. CDR1 and CDR2 (germline): ENHRY, SYGVKD. The CDR3 sequence is 17 residues long. V lost 6 bases and J lost 0, with 17 bases in between. The same specimen was also included in a second study, on T cells of mothers and their children. In that study: Samples were obtained from a few healthy Caucasian mothers and their six children. Among related mother-child pairs, overlap was slightly higher than in unrelated pairs, though not significantly.

The chain combines TRBV10-3 with TRBJ2-2, with D perhaps given as TRBD1 or TRBD2 (5 bases each). Sequencing was performed on blood. The clonotype was recovered from a boy aged 5-17 years in good health. The chain's CDR3 is CAIRSARERANTGELFF. The DNA for the CDR3 is TGTGCCATCAGATCCGCCAGGGAGCGCGCGAACACCGGGGAGCTGTTTTTT.